The next 24 T cell receptor beta chains were all read from a single sample in a study of shared clonotypes between healthy human individuals. The assay was immunoSEQ multiplex PCR, and TCRdb's table has in-frame clones only and misses some. This table holds millions of clones, approximately 95% found once. Sequencing was performed on naive CD4+ T cells from PBMCs. As for subset: CD45RA+ positively selected. The receptor set was obtained from a man between 18 and 35 years old in good health. Some clones in this sample may be carry-over from other donors' samples.

This chain links TRBV18 with TRBJ1-4; D not resolved. The CDR3 runs to 15 residues. From germline, CDR1 is KGHSH and CDR2 LQKENI. The V and J ends lost 1 base and 7 bases respectively, with 13 bases between them. The CDR3 sequence is CASSPQQIEGEKLFF. In DNA, the CDR3 is TGTGCCAGCTCACCACAACAGATAGAAGGTGAAAAACTGTTTTTT.

Of note for this clone: In the same sample, other DNA sequences code for this CDR3. The chain couples TRBV7-2 to TRBJ2-1; 12 nucleotides align to TRBD2. The CDR3 loop spans 15 amino acids. CDR1 is SGHTA, CDR2 FQGNSA, per germline. V lost 1 base, J lost 6 bases, and 1 base stayed unmatched. The DNA of the CDR3 is TGTGCCAGCAGCTTAGGACTAGCGGGAGTCAATGAGCAGTTCTTC. Its protein is CASSLGLAGVNEQFF. Full variable domain (outside the CDR3, taken from reference TRBV7-2 and TRBJ2-1): GAGVSQSPSNKVTEKGKDVELRCDPISGHTALYWYRQSLGQGLEFLIYFQGNSAPDKSGLPSDRFSAERTGGSVSTLTIQRTQQEDSAVYLCASSLGLAGVNEQFFGPGTRLTVL.

This chain links TRBV2 with TRBJ2-1, with a possible D match to TRBD2 (5 bases). CDR3 length equals 13 residues. Trimming shortened V by 5 bases and J by 3 bases, and 8 bases separated the two germline ends. Germline V gives CDR1 SNHLY, CDR2 FYNNEI. For the CDR3, the DNA is TGTGCCAGCAGTCAACTAGGCTACAATGAGCAGTTCTTC. Protein: CASSQLGYNEQFF.

This clone was observed a single time. This chain connects TRBV7-2 to TRBJ1-2; a weak D match, TRBD1 (5 bases). Trimming shortened V by 5 bases and J by 8 bases, and 15 bases separated the two germline ends. This CDR3 has 13 amino acids. From germline, CDR1 is SGHTA and CDR2 FQGNSA. CDR3 sequence reads: CASSTALGTGYTF. The CDR3 DNA is TGTGCCAGCAGCACCGCCCTGGGGACGGGCTACACCTTC.

Here the CDR3 reads CASSKGLAGVEQYF. In DNA form, the CDR3 reads TGTGCCAGCAGCAAGGGACTAGCGGGAGTGGAGCAGTACTTC. The gene calls are TRBV7-9 and TRBJ2-7, with TRBD2 identical over 14 bases. The ends lost 5 bases at V and 7 bases at J; junction bases unmatched: 4. Germline CDR1 reads SEHNR; CDR2 reads FQNEAQ (reference sequence). The CDR3 sequence is 14 residues long.

V is TRBV30 and J is TRBJ1-5, with unresolved D. Germline assignment: CDR1 GTSNPN and CDR2 SVGIG (reference sequence). The CDR3 is made up of 13 amino acids. Deletions cut 0 bases from V and 4 bases from J, with 7 bases between. The CDR3: CAWSVYGNQPQHF. The CDR3 nucleotides are TGTGCCTGGAGTGTATATGGGAATCAGCCCCAGCATTTT.

Of note for this clone: This same CDR3 is encoded by further DNA sequences in the sample. The chain recombines TRBV28 with TRBJ1-2, with TRBD1 as a possible D gene (6 bases). Per the germline V gene, CDR1 is MDHEN and CDR2 is SYDVKM. V was shortened by 3 bases and J by 1 base, with 9 bases between the two germline ends. This CDR3 spans 14 amino acids. CDR3 amino acids: CASSFEGGNYGYTF. The CDR3 DNA reads as TGTGCCAGCAGTTTTGAGGGGGGTAACTATGGCTACACCTTC.

This chain links TRBV7-2 with TRBJ2-3; no clear D gene. Trimming took 1 base from V and 11 from J, leaving 22 bases between them. Germline lookup yields CDR1 SGHTA and CDR2 FQGNSA. The CDR3 totals 16 residues. The CDR3 here is CASSLVPGSSPLKQYF. The CDR3 bases are TGTGCCAGCAGCTTAGTGCCCGGATCGTCCCCTTTGAAGCAGTATTTT.

This sequence joins TRBV4-2 and TRBJ1-5; tentative D call: TRBD1 (5 bases). CDR1 is LGHNA, CDR2 YNFKEQ, per germline. Trimming cost V 1 base and J 7 bases, with 11 bases left between them. This CDR3 has 14 residues. The CDR3 bases are TGTGCCAGCAGCCAAGCCCGGGGCCTCCAGCCCCAGCATTTT. Amino acid sequence: CASSQARGLQPQHF.

The chain combines TRBV6-6 with TRBJ1-1; 8 nucleotides line up with TRBD1. Germline V gene lookup returns CDR1 MNHNY and CDR2 SVGAGI (reference sequence). V lost 1 base to trimming and J lost 2 bases; unmatched junction nucleotides: 6. This CDR3 region has 16 residues. The CDR3 coding sequence is TGTGCCAGCAGTTACTACACAGGGGGTCTAAACACTGAAGCTTTCTTT. As protein: CASSYYTGGLNTEAFF.

The J gene is TRBJ2-3, the V gene TRBV7-3; no definite D call. The CDR3 length is 11 residues. The germline CDR1 and CDR2 sequences are SGHTA and FQGTGA. Trimming shortened V by 6 bases and J by 6 bases, and 7 bases separated the two germline ends. The CDR3 loop is CASRTADTQYF. For the CDR3, the DNA is TGTGCCAGCAGGACGGCGGATACGCAGTATTTT.

This clone was observed a single time. The genes are TRBV4-3 and TRBJ2-3; D might be TRBD2 (6 bases). V shed 0 bases and J shed 7 bases, with 17 bases lying between them. Germline lookup yields CDR1 LGHNA and CDR2 YSLEER. The CDR3 sequence is 16 residues long. CDR3 sequence (DNA): TGCGCCAGCAGCCAAGATTATTTCGGGAGTATGAATACGCAGTATTTT. Residues: CASSQDYFGSMNTQYF.

V gene TRBV6-1 combines with J gene TRBJ2-7; 9 nucleotides line up with TRBD1. Germline assignment: CDR1 MNHNS and CDR2 SASEGT. There are 14 residues in the CDR3. J lost 3 bases, V lost 7 bases, and 7 bases had no gene match. For the CDR3, the DNA is TGTGCCAGCAACCGGGACAGGGTTCTCTACGAGCAGTACTTC. This encodes CASNRDRVLYEQYF.

This clone was observed once. V usage is TRBV7-2 and J usage is TRBJ2-1; 8 bases line up with TRBD2. Germline V gene sequence: CDR1 SGHTA, CDR2 FQGNSA. With 4 bases clipped from V and 13 bases from J, the junction kept 12 bases outside the gene matches. The CDR3 runs 14 residues. The CDR3: CASSYSKTSARQFF. In DNA, the CDR3 is TGTGCCAGCAGCTATTCCAAGACTAGCGCCCGCCAGTTCTTC.

This clone was seen just once. J is TRBJ2-1 and V is TRBV5-4; 12 bases agree with TRBD2. The V gene's germline CDR1 is SGHNT and CDR2 YYREEE (reference sequence). The CDR3 extends over 16 amino acids. V shed 0 bases and J 7 bases; nucleotides not matched to a gene: 5. The CDR3 DNA reads TGTGCCAGCAGCTTGGGTCTAGCGGGAGGGGGGAATGAGCAGTTCTTC. As protein: CASSLGLAGGGNEQFF.

This sequence joins TRBV18 and TRBJ1-3, with D tentatively TRBD1 (5 bases). V lost 1 base and J lost 0, with 13 bases in between. The CDR3 runs to 17 residues. CDR1 is KGHSH and CDR2 is LQKENI in the germline V gene. The CDR3 loop is CASSPQIPGGSGNTIYF. The CDR3 nucleotides are TGTGCCAGCTCACCACAAATACCGGGGGGCTCTGGAAACACCATATATTTT.

The sample holds one count of this clone. This chain links TRBV13 with TRBJ2-3; TRBD1 is a possible D gene (6 bases). There are 12 residues in the CDR3. The V end lost 5 bases, the J end lost 6 bases, and 9 bases lay between the germline ends. The germline CDR1 and CDR2 sequences are PRHDT and FYEKMQ (reference sequence). The CDR3 sequence: CASSPTGDTQYF. CDR3 nucleotides: TGTGCCAGCAGCCCTACAGGGGATACGCAGTATTTT.

The chain carries TRBV27 and TRBJ2-5; no clear D. The length of the CDR3 is 14 residues. The ends were cut back, 2 bases at V and 4 bases at J, with 11 bases in the middle. Looked up from germline, CDR1 is MNHEY and CDR2 is SMNVEV (reference sequence). The CDR3 region is CASSLRIPGETQYF. DNA of the CDR3: TGTGCCAGCAGTTTACGGATACCGGGAGAGACCCAGTACTTC.

The rearrangement joins TRBV10-3 to TRBJ2-5; D not certain. The V end was cut by 3 bases, the J end by 7 bases, with 15 bases between. The CDR3 has 14 residues. Germline V gives CDR1 ENHRY, CDR2 SYGVKD. DNA of the CDR3: TGTGCCATCAGTGATCGGCCCTCCGCCGGGACCCAGTACTTC. Translation gives CAISDRPSAGTQYF.

In its sample, this clone was seen once. The chain combines TRBV5-1 with TRBJ1-4; no firm D call. V shed 2 bases and J shed 2 bases, with 7 bases lying between them. From germline, CDR1 is SGHRS and CDR2 YFSETQ. The CDR3 consists of 14 residues. The CDR3 here is CASSLYGTNEKLFF. The CDR3 DNA follows: TGCGCCAGCAGCTTATACGGGACTAATGAAAAACTGTTTTTT. Drawing the rest from reference TRBV5-1 and TRBJ1-4, the complete variable domain is KAGVTQTPRYLIKTRGQQVTLSCSPISGHRSVSWYQQTPGQGLQFLFEYFSETQRNKGNFPGRFSGRQFSNSRSEMNVSTLELGDSALYLCASSLYGTNEKLFFGSGTQLSVL.

This sequence joins TRBV7-7 and TRBJ1-1, with D perhaps matching TRBD1 (5 bases). CDR1 is SSHAT, CDR2 FNYEAQ, per germline (reference sequence). The CDR3 is made up of 13 amino acids. Trimming removed 5 bases from V and 5 bases from J, with 12 bases in between. The CDR3: CASSPGTVTEAFF. CDR3 nucleotides: TGTGCCAGCAGCCCGGGGACGGTTACTGAAGCTTTCTTT. Using reference TRBV7-7 and TRBJ1-1 for the parts outside the CDR3, the full variable domain is GAGVSQSPRYKVTKRGQDVTLRCDPISSHATLYWYQQALGQGPEFLTYFNYEAQPDKSGLPSDRFSAERPEGSISTLTIQRTEQRDSAMYRCASSPGTVTEAFFGQGTRLTVV.

The chain joins TRBV5-1 to TRBJ1-2; 7 bases align to TRBD1. V shed 3 bases and J 4 bases; nucleotides not matched to a gene: 12. There are 16 residues in the CDR3. Looked up from germline, CDR1 is SGHRS and CDR2 is YFSETQ. CDR3 region: CASSSDAGTEIYGYTF. DNA of the CDR3: TGCGCCAGCAGCTCCGATGCCGGGACAGAGATCTATGGCTACACCTTC. Full variable domain (rest looked up from reference TRBV5-1 and TRBJ1-2): KAGVTQTPRYLIKTRGQQVTLSCSPISGHRSVSWYQQTPGQGLQFLFEYFSETQRNKGNFPGRFSGRQFSNSRSEMNVSTLELGDSALYLCASSSDAGTEIYGYTFGSGTRLTVV.

The chain couples TRBV29-1 to TRBJ2-5, with a possible D match to TRBD2 (7 bases). Germline V gene lookup returns CDR1 SQVTM and CDR2 ANQGSEA. This CDR3 contains 12 residues. Trimming took off 7 bases at V and 7 bases at J, with 16 bases between the two ends. The CDR3 nucleotides read TGCAGCGGCGAGGGGGGGAGCGGGACCCAGTACTTC. This encodes CSGEGGSGTQYF.

The gene calls are TRBV18 and TRBJ2-3; TRBD2 aligns across 8 bases. The germline gives CDR1 KGHSH, CDR2 LQKENI. V trimming: 3 bases; J trimming: 0 bases; junction bases outside the gene matches: 8. The CDR3 loop spans 17 amino acids. In nucleotides, the CDR3 is TGTGCCAGCTCACCCCCCGGGGGGGCTAGTAGCACAGATACGCAGTATTTT. It yields the protein CASSPPGGASSTDTQYF.